This is a list of T cell receptor beta chains from one sample in a study of shared clonotypes between healthy human individuals. Sequencing used immunoSEQ multiplex PCR; TCRdb keeps in-frame clones, though not all of them. The data contain around 2.3 million clones, roughly 95% of them singletons. The sequencing sample was made of naive CD4+ T cells sorted from blood. Receptor source: a man aged 18 to 29 in good health. The CDR3 runs from the conserved cysteine through the conserved F or W. Each record gives: J gene, V gene, CDR3 protein.

TRBJ2-7 | TRBV28 | CASSSSNLSHEQYF
TRBJ2-1 | TRBV10-3 | CAISRGQGGNEQFF
TRBJ2-6 | TRBV19 | CASSPSGANVLTF
TRBJ2-2 | TRBV21-1 | CASWLSAFTGELFF
TRBJ2-7 | TRBV25-1 | CASSGGALYEQYF
TRBJ1-5 | TRBV10-3 | CAISESGGGQPQHF
TRBJ1-6 | TRBV27 | CASRQQGTNSPLHF
TRBJ2-5 | TRBV27 | CASSLAGRETQYF
TRBJ2-7 | TRBV6-1 | CASRSPGSQEQYF
TRBJ2-7 | TRBV28 | CASSSEGDSGTYEQYF
TRBJ2-1 | TRBV2 | CATRGGGEASYNEQFF
TRBJ2-7 | TRBV7-9 | CASSSTGLSYEQYF
TRBJ1-2 | TRBV5-6 | CASSLGGDLGYGYTF
TRBJ2-5 | TRBV5-1 | CASIRLAGGQETQYF
TRBJ1-1 | TRBV11-3 | CASSLTGESTEAFF
TRBJ1-2 | TRBV30 | CARRRGEGYTF
TRBJ2-1 | TRBV30 | CAWSVGSLNEQFF
TRBJ1-1 | TRBV10-3 | CATGSANTEAFF
TRBJ2-5 | TRBV6-1 | CASSEAPGTGGPYGYF
TRBJ1-2 | TRBV30 | CAWSPRGTNYGYTF
TRBJ2-3 | TRBV5-1 | CASSLAPGQSTDTQYF
TRBJ2-7 | TRBV7-2 | CASSLDVTSTHEQYF
TRBJ2-7 | TRBV11-2 | CASSSEGLAGYEQYF
TRBJ1-3 | TRBV7-2 | CASSPRQGESGNTIYF
TRBJ2-7 | TRBV23-1 | CASSQSAREKCEQYF
TRBJ1-5 | TRBV6-1 | CASRESRSYQPQHF
TRBJ1-5 | TRBV30 | CAWRQTGLQPQHF
TRBJ2-1 | TRBV10-3 | CAISLGPGQGYNEQFF
TRBJ2-3 | TRBV5-4 | CASSWGTIPDTQYF
TRBJ2-5 | TRBV9 | CASSVGVADQETQYF
TRBJ1-1 | TRBV4-1 | CASSHLGGSTEAFF
TRBJ2-7 | TRBV28 | CASSSGLQGGLYEQYF
TRBJ2-1 | TRBV11-3 | CASSSLSGKSNNEQFF
TRBJ1-2 | TRBV18 | CASSPPTTVNYGYTF
TRBJ2-3 | TRBV7-2 | CASSRYQDTQYF
TRBJ1-1 | TRBV28 | CASSYGLKDPEAFF
TRBJ2-5 | TRBV30 | CAWSPGTGGQETQYF
TRBJ2-1 | TRBV29-1 | CSVGLAGTLLSYNEQFF
TRBJ2-2 | TRBV10-3 | CATRKNANTGELFF
TRBJ2-2 | TRBV5-4 | CASSLAGTHTGELFF
TRBJ2-2 | TRBV6-1 | CASSEMRSGELFF